The rows below give T cell receptor beta chains drawn from one sample of a study of blood T cell repertoires in COVID-19. Here immunoSEQ multiplex PCR was the method, and the copy in TCRdb shows in-frame clones only, minus some. This sample has around 130,000 clones, with 90% found just once. The sequenced sample consisted of peripheral blood. Receptors originate from a man aged 55 to 69 with COVID-19, enrolled during active disease. The CDR3 runs from the conserved cysteine through the conserved F or W.

V gene	J gene	CDR3 protein
TRBV7-6	TRBJ2-1	CASSLGLAGMDEQFF
TRBV5-1	TRBJ1-6	CASSLDRGNSPLHF
TRBV27	TRBJ2-7	CASALGASYEQYF
TRBV27	TRBJ2-7	CASGKNGGSYEQYF
TRBV30	TRBJ1-6	CAWSQEAGGNSPLHF
TRBV30	TRBJ2-1	CAWSHGLGEGYNEQFF
TRBV18	TRBJ2-2	CASSPMVPEGTGELFF
TRBV25-1	TRBJ2-7	CASSVAGTGDYEQYF
TRBV10-3	TRBJ1-3	CAGGGSSGNTIYF
TRBV6-6	TRBJ2-7	CASSYSTAFYEQYF
TRBV21-1	TRBJ2-5	CASSKEKVSFLGVVTGPGSLEPYF
TRBV9	TRBJ1-5	CASSEGVTGIQPQHF
TRBV9	TRBJ2-2	CASSVAGTGELFF
TRBV7-9	TRBJ2-7	CASSPVTSPREQYF
TRBV2	TRBJ2-1	CASRVGQVLNEQFF
TRBV7-2	TRBJ2-2	CASSRSGQPNTGELFF
TRBV14	TRBJ2-2	CASSHRDNRAGGPGELFF
TRBV5-1	TRBJ1-1	CASSWGTGKGRTEAFF
TRBV12-3/TRBV12-4	TRBJ1-2	CASSLTANYGYTF
TRBV7-3	TRBJ2-7	CASSLMGTGPYEQYF
TRBV5-4	TRBJ2-1	CASSLVGDLNEQFF
TRBV2	TRBJ1-2	CASSDPRQAQINSFGYTF
TRBV5-1	TRBJ2-6	CASSLDGPLTF
TRBV3-1/TRBV3-2	TRBJ2-7	CASSRAGGQGRYEQYF
TRBV9	TRBJ2-1	CASSVNKGSRWRETYNEQFF
TRBV5-1	TRBJ2-5	CASSSQVSETQYF
TRBV7-9	TRBJ1-1	CASSLGQGNTEAFF
TRBV11-3	TRBJ2-2	CASSLGIAETNTGELFF
TRBV4-1	TRBJ2-7	CASSQGRGASGEQYF
TRBV28	TRBJ1-2	CASSFLYGYTF
TRBV9	TRBJ2-5	CASSVEPGGLETQYF
TRBV27	TRBJ2-7	CASSLGRTTYEQYF
TRBV3-1/TRBV3-2	TRBJ2-2	CASREGPGSFTGELFF
TRBV15	TRBJ1-1	CATQEGGLNTEAFF
TRBV15	TRBJ1-6	CATSTTLTNLNSPLHF
TRBV5-1	TRBJ2-7	CASSPRTDQNYEQYF
TRBV7-3	TRBJ2-1	CASSPGQNEQFF
TRBV9	TRBJ2-2	CASSISGSNTGELFF
TRBV5-1	TRBJ2-7	CASSRPGLAGTSLREQYF
TRBV28	TRBJ2-3	CASGGTPKTDTQYF
TRBV5-1	TRBJ2-7	CASSTRRTGGSYEQYF